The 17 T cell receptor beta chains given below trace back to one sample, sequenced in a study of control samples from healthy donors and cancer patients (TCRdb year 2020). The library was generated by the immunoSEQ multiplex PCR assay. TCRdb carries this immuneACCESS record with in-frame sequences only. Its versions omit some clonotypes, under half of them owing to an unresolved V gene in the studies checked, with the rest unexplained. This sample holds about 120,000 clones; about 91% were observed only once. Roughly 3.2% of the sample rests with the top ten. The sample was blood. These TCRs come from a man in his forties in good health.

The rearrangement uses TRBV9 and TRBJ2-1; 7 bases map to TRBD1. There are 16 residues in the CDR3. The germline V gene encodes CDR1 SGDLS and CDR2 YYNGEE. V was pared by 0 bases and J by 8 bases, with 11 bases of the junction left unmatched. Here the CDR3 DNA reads TGTGCCAGCAGCGTAGAAGCCAGGACAGGTCGGGATGAGCAGTTCTTC. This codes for CASSVEARTGRDEQFF. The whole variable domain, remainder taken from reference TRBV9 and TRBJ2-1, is DSGVTQTPKHLITATGQRVTLRCSPRSGDLSVYWYQQSLDQGLQFLIQYYNGEERAKGNILERFSAQQFPDLHSELNLSSLELGDSALYFCASSVEARTGRDEQFFGPGTRLTVL.

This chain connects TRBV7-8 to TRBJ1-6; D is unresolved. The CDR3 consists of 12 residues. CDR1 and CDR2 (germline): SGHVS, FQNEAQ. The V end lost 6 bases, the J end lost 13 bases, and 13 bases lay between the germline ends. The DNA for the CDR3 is TGTGCCAGCAGGTCACAGAATACTCCCCTCCACTTT. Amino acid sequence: CASRSQNTPLHF. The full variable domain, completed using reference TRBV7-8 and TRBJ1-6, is GAGVSQSPRYKVAKRGQDVALRCDPISGHVSLFWYQQALGQGPEFLTYFQNEAQLDKSGLPSDRFFAERPEGSVSTLKIQRTQQEDSAVYLCASRSQNTPLHFGNGTRLTVT.

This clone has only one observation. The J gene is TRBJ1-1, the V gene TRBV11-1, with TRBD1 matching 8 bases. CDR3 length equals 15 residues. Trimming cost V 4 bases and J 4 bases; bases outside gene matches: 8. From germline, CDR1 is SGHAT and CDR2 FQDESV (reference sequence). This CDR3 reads CASSSFSTGATEAFF. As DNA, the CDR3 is TGTGCCAGCAGCTCCTTCTCGACAGGGGCCACTGAAGCTTTCTTT.

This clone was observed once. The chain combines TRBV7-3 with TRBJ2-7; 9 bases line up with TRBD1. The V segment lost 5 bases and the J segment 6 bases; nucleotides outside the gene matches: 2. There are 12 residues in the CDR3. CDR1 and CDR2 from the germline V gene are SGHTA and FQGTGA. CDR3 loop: CASSMTGGEQYF. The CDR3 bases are TGTGCCAGCAGCATGACAGGGGGCGAGCAGTACTTC.

The CDR3 here is CSASFVDEQFF. The CDR3, as DNA: TGCAGTGCTTCCTTTGTGGATGAGCAGTTCTTC. The gene calls are TRBV20-1 and TRBJ2-1; the D is unclear. The length of the CDR3 is 11 residues. Germline V CDR1 and CDR2: DFQATT, SNEGSKA (reference sequence). V lost 5 bases and J lost 8, with 10 bases in between.

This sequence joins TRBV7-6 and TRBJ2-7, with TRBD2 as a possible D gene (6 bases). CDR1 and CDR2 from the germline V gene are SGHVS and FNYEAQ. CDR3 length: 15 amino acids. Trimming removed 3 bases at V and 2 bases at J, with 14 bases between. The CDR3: CASSFGGARAYEQYF. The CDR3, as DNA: TGTGCCAGCAGCTTCGGCGGGGCCCGAGCCTACGAGCAGTACTTC.

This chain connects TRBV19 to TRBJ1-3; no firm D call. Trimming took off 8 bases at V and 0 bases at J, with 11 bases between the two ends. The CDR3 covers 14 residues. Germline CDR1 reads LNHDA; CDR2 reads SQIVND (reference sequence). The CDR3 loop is CASGETRSGNTIYF. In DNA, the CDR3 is TGTGCCAGTGGGGAAACCCGCTCTGGAAACACCATATATTTT.

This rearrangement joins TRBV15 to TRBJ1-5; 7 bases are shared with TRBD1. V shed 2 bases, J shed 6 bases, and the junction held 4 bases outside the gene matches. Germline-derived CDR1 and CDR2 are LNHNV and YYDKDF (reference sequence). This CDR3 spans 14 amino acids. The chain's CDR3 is CATSRSQGGQPQHF. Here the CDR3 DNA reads TGTGCCACCAGCAGATCTCAGGGGGGTCAGCCCCAGCATTTT.

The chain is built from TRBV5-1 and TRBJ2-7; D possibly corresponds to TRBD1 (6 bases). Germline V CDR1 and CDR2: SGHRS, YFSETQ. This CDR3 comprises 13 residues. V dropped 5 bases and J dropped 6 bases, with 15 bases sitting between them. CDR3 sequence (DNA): TGCGCCAGCAGGGGACACACAGGGTCCGAGCAGTACTTC. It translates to CASRGHTGSEQYF.

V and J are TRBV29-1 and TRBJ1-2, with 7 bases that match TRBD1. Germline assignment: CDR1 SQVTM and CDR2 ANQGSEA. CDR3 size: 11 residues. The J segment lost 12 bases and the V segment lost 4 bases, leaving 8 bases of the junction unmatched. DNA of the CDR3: TGCAGCGTTGGGACTGACAGGGTAGACACCTTC. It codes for CSVGTDRVDTF.

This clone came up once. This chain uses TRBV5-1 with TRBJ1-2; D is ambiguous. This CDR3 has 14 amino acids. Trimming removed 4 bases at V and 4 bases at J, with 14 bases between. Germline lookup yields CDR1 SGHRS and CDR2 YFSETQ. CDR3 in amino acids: CASSKDQAIYGYTF. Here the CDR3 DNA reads TGCGCCAGCAGCAAGGACCAGGCCATCTATGGCTACACCTTC. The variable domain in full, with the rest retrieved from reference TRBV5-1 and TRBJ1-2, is KAGVTQTPRYLIKTRGQQVTLSCSPISGHRSVSWYQQTPGQGLQFLFEYFSETQRNKGNFPGRFSGRQFSNSRSEMNVSTLELGDSALYLCASSKDQAIYGYTFGSGTRLTVV.

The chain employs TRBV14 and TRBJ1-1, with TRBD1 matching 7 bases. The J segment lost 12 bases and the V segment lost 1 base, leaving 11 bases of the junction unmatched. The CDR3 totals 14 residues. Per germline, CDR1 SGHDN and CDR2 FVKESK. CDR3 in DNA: TGTGCCAGCAGCCAAGCCTCCCCGGGACAGACACCTTTCTTT. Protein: CASSQASPGQTPFF.

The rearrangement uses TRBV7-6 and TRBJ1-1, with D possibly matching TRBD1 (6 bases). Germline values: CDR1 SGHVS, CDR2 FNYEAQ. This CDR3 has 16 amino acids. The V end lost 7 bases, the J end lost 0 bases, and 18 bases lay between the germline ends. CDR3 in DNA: TGTGCCAGCAATACCCCGTGGTCAGGGGTGAACACTGAAGCTTTCTTT. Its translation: CASNTPWSGVNTEAFF.

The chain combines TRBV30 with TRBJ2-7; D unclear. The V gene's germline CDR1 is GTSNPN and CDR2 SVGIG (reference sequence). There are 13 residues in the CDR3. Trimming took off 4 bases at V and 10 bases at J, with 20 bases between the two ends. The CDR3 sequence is CAWTNNRASIQYF. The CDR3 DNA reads TGTGCCTGGACCAACAACCGGGCCTCAATACAGTACTTC.

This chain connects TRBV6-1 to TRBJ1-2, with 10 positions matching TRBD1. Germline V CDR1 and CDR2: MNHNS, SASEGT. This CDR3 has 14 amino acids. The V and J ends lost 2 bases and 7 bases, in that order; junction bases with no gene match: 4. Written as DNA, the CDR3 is TGTGCCAGCAGTGAATTGGGACAGGGGTCTGGCTACACCTTC. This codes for CASSELGQGSGYTF.

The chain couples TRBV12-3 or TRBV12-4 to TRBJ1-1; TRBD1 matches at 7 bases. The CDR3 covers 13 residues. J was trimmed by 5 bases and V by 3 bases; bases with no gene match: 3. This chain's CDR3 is CASSLRQGTEAFF. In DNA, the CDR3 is TGTGCCAGCAGTTTGCGACAGGGTACTGAAGCTTTCTTT.

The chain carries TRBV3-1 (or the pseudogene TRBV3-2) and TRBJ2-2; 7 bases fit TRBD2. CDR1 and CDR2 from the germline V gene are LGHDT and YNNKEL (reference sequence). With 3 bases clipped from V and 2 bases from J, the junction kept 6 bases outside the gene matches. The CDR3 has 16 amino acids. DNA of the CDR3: TGTGCCAGCAGCCATGGACTAGTTGGTAACACCGGGGAGCTGTTTTTT. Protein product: CASSHGLVGNTGELFF.